Sequencing of this T cell receptor (beta chain) was carried out in a study of identical twins. Each CDR3 protein gets one entry after TCRdb re-called the 5' RACE reads with MiXCR. Found here are roughly 690,000 distinct CDR3 sequences, approximately 6.1% of them singletons; the top ten hold roughly 1.8%. The CDR3 is made up of 15 amino acids. The V end lost 3 bases, the J end lost 0 bases, and 11 bases lay between the germline ends. This chain links TRBV12-3 or TRBV12-4 with TRBJ2-5; tentative D call: TRBD1 (7 bases). The TCR was taken from a man between 18 and 35 years old in good health. Input material: naive T cells sorted from blood. CDR3 region: CASSFRGENQETQYF. CDR3 nucleotide sequence: TGTGCCAGCAGTTTCAGGGGGGAGAACCAAGAGACCCAGTACTTC.